This section outlines one TCR beta chain sequence together with its context. No cognate antigen has been identified for it. These data originate in a study of CXCR3-negative and CXCR3-positive naive CD8 T cells (dated by TCRdb to about 2019). Background on the whole study: In total, 130 million to 150 million TRB reads were obtained, or roughly 1.5 +/- 0.3 million reads per library. Data from 11 donors, pooled across two independent experiments, went into the diversity and physicochemical repertoire analyses. TRBV-TRBJ cluster analysis included naive subsets from 5 donors and memory cells from 3 donors. General findings and caveats noted by the study authors: Similar TRBV-TRBJ usage was shown by naive CXCR3-negative and CXCR3-positive cells from the same donor, whereas distinct patterns were shown by memory cells. Comparably high repertoire diversity was found in both naive subsets, whereas much lower repertoire diversity was found in memory CD8+ T cells. TRB CDR3s from CXCR3-positive naive cells showed higher hydrophobicity (lower Kidera factor 4), lower energy, and higher strength and volume indices than CXCR3-negative naive cells. Because surface CD5, which is linked to self-reactivity in mice, was comparable between the naive subsets, TCR interaction strength was also inferred from the physicochemical properties of TRB CDR3s. CXCR3 expression partially decreased after cryopreservation, so most assays used freshly isolated PBMCs.

Instrument used: NextSeq 550. The Human TCR Profiling Kit (MiLaboratory) was used to prepare UMI-labeled 5' RACE TRB cDNA libraries. The full amount of extracted RNA was used for cDNA synthesis, and the full amount of resulting cDNA was used for PCR amplification. Libraries were prepared in parallel with an identical number of PCR cycles. Per the original workflow: With a requirement of at least two reads per UMI, MIGEC and MiXCR extracted about 50,000 +/- 10,000 unique UMI-labeled TRB cDNA molecules per library. An average of about 40,000 +/- 10,000 functional in-frame TRB CDR3 nucleotide clonotypes without stop codons was found per library. After downsampling to 5000 UMI-labeled TRB molecules per sample, diversity metrics such as normalized Shannon-Wiener and Chao1 were calculated in VDJtools. VDJtools computed clonotype-size-weighted physicochemical properties of the central five CDR3 residues: interaction energy, strength, volume and Kidera factor 4. TCRdb reprocessed the public reads and reports one entry per CDR3 protein sequence, without DNA. TCRdb, not the authors, supplied the V and J calls. The sample's table lists a count of about 56,000 distinct CDR3 sequences. About 0.84% of the sample belongs to the ten largest clones.

Each CD8+ T cell subset was flow-sorted in triplicate, with fewer than 350,000 cells per subset placed directly into RLT lysis buffer. Naive CD8+ T cells were defined stringently as CD45RO-CCR7+CD27+CD95- to exclude memory contaminants. Peripheral blood mononuclear cells were isolated from buffy coats by standard density gradient centrifugation. Naive CXCR3-negative and CXCR3-positive CD8+ T cells were flow-sorted on a FACSAria III. An RNeasy Mini Kit was used to extract total RNA from the sorted cells. From the cysteine through the phenylalanine, the CDR3 covers 14 amino acids. The record lacks a DNA sequence. CDR1 and CDR2, looked up from the germline V gene, are KGHDR and SFDVKD.

The chain links TRBV24-1 with TRBJ2-1; TCRdb gives TRBD1 as the D gene, but with no DNA this cannot be confirmed. Sequencing input: naive CXCR3+ CD8+ T cells from blood. The cell subset or site tag for this specimen amounts to: CD45RO-CCR7+CD27+CD95- naive CD8+ T cells expressing CXCR3 (TNR3+). This clonotype was obtained from a human donor in good health. Some clones in this sample may be carry-over from other donors' samples. CDR3 loop: CATSPGGSLDEQFF.